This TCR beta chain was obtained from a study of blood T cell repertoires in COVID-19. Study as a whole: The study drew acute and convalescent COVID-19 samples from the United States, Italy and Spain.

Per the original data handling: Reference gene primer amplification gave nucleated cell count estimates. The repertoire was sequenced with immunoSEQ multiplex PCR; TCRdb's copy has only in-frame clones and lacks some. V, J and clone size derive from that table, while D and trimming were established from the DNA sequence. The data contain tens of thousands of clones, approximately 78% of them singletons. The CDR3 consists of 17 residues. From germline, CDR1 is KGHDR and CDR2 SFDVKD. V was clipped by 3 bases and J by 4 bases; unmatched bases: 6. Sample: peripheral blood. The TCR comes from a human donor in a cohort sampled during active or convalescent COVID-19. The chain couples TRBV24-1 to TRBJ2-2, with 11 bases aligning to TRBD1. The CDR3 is CATSDRAGTGGTGELFF. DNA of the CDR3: TGTGCCACCAGTGATCGAGCCGGGACAGGGGGCACCGGGGAGCTGTTTTTT.